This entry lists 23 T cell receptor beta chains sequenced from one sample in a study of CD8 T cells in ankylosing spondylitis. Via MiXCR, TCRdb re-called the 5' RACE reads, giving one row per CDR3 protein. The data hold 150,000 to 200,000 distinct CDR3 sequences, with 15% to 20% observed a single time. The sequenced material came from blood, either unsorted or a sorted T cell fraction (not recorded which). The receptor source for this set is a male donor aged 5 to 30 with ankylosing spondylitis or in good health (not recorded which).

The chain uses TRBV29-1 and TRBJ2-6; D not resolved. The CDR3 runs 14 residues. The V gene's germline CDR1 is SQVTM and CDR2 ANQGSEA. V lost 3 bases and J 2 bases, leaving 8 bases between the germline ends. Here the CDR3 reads CSVDLTPGANVLTF. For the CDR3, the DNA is TGCAGCGTTGATTTGACCCCTGGGGCCAACGTCCTGACTTTC.

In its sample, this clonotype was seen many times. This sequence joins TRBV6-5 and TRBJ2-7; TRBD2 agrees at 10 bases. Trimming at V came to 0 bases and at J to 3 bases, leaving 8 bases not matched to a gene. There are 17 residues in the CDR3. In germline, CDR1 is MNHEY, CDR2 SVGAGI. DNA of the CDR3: TGTGCCAGCAGTTACTCGGCTAGCGGGAGAGAAAGCTACGAGCAGTACTTC. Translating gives CASSYSASGRESYEQYF.

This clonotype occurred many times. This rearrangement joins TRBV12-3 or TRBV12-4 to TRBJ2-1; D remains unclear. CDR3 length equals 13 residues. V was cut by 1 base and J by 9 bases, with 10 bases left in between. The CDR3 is CASSLDNVPEQFF. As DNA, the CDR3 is TGTGCCAGCAGTTTAGATAATGTCCCTGAGCAGTTCTTC.

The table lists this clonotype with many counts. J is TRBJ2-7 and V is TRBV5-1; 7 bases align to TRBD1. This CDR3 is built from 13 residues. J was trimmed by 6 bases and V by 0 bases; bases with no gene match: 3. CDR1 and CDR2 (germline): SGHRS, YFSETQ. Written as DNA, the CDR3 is TGCGCCAGCAGCTTGGATGCAGGGGGCGAGCAGTACGTC. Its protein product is CASSLDAGGEQYV.

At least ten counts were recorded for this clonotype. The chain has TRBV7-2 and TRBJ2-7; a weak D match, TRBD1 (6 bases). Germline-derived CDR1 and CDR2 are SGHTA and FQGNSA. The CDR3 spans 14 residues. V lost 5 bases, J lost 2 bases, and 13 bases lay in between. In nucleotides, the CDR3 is TGTGCCAGCAGCCCTAGACAGGCCACCTACGAGCAGTACTTC. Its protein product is CASSPRQATYEQYF.

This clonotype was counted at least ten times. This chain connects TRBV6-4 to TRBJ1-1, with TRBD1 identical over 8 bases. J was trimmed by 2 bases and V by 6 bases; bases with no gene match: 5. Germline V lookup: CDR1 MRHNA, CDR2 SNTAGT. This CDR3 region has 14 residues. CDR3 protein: CASRAGGLNTEAFF. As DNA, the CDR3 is TGTGCCAGCAGGGCAGGGGGCCTTAACACTGAAGCTTTCTTT.

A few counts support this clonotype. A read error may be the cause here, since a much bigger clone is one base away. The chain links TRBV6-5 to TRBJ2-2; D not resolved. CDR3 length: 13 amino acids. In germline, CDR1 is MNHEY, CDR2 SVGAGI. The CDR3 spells CTSSSPIDGELFF. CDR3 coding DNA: TGTACCAGCAGTTCACCTATTGACGGGGAGCTGTTTTTT.

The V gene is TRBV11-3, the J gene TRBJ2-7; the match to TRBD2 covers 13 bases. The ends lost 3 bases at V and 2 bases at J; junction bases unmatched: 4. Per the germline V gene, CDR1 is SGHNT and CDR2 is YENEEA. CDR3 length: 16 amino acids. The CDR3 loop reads CASSFGGTSGTYEQYF. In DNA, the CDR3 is TGTGCCAGCAGCTTCGGCGGGACTAGCGGGACCTACGAGCAGTACTTC.

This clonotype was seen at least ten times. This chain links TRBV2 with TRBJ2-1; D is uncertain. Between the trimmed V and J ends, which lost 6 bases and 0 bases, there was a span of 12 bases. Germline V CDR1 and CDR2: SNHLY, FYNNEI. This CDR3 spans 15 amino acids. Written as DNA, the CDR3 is TGTGCCAGCAGGAGAGATTCAAGCTCCTACAATGAGCAGTTCTTC. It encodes CASRRDSSSYNEQFF. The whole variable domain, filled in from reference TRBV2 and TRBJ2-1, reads EPEVTQTPSHQVTQMGQEVILRCVPISNHLYFYWYRQILGQKVEFLVSFYNNEISEKSEIFDDQFSVERPDGSNFTLKIRSTKLEDSAMYFCASRRDSSSYNEQFFGPGTRLTVL.

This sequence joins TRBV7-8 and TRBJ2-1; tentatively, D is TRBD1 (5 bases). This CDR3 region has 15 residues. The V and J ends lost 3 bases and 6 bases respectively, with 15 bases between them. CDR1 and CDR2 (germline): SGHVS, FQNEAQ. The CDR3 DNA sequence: TGTGCCAGCAGCTTCGACAGAGTTTCCCCCAATGAGCAGTTCTTC. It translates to CASSFDRVSPNEQFF.

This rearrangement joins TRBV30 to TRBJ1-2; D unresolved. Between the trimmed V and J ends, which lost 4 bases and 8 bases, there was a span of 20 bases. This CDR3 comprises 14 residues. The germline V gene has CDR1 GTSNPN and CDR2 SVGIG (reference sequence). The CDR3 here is CAWKPRGGRFGYTF. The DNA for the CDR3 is TGTGCCTGGAAGCCCCGGGGAGGGAGGTTCGGCTACACCTTC.

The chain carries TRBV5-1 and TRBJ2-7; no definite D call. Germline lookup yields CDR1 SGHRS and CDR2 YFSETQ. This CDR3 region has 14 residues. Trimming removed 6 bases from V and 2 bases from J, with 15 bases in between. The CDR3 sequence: CASTTEHSPYEQYF. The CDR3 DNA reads TGCGCCAGCACCACCGAACATAGCCCCTACGAGCAGTACTTC.

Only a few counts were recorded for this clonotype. The CDR3 coding sequence is TGTGCCAGCACCCCGGGGCAGGGAAGGTACAATGAGCAGTTCTTC. Translation: CASTPGQGRYNEQFF. The chain recombines TRBV12-3 or TRBV12-4 with TRBJ2-1, with D perhaps assigned TRBD1 or TRBD2 (5 bases each). Trimming took 7 bases from V and 4 from J, leaving 17 bases between them. This CDR3 contains 15 residues.

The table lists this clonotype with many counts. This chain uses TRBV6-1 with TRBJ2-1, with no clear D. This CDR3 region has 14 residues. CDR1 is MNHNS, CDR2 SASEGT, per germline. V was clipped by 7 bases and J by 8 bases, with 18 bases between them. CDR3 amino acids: CASTAQLPFDEQFF. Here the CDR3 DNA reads TGTGCCAGCACAGCCCAACTACCCTTCGATGAGCAGTTCTTC.

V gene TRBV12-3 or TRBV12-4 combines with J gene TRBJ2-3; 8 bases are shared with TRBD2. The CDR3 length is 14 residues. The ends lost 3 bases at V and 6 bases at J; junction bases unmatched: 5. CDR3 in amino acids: CASSFSGGADTQYF. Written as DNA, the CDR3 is TGTGCCAGCAGTTTCAGCGGGGGTGCGGATACGCAGTATTTT.

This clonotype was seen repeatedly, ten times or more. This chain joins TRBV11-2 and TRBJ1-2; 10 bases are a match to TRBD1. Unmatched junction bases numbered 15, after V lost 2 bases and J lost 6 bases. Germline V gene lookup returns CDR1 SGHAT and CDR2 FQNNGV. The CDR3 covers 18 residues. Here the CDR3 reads CASSLTTSTGGFTDGYTF. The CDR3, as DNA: TGTGCCAGCAGCTTAACCACTTCGACAGGGGGCTTTACCGATGGCTACACCTTC.

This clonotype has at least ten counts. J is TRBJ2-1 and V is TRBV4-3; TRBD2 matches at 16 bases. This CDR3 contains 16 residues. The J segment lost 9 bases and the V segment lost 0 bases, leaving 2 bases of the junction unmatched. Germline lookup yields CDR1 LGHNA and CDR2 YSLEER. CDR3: CASSQEGLAGGAEQFF. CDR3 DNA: TGCGCCAGCAGCCAAGAGGGACTAGCGGGAGGGGCTGAGCAGTTCTTC.

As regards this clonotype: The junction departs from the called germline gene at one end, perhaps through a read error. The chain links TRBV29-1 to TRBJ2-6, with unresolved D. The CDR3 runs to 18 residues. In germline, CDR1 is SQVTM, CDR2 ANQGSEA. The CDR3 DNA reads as TGCAGCGTTGAAGATCCATCTCTGAGGCGCTCTGGTGCCAACGTCCTGACTTTC. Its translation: CSVEDPSLRRSGANVLTF.

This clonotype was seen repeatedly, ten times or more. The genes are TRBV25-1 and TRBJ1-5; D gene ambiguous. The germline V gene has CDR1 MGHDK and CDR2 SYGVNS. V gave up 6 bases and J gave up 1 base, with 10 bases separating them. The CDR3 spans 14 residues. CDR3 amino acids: CASSWIGSNQPQHF. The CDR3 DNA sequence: TGTGCCAGCAGCTGGATCGGGAGCAATCAGCCCCAGCATTTT.

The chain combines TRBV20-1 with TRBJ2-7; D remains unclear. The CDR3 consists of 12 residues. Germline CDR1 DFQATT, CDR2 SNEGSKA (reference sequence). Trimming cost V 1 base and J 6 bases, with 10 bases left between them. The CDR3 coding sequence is TGCAGTGCTAGAGGTCCGGTCGGCGAGCAGTACTTC. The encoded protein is CSARGPVGEQYF.

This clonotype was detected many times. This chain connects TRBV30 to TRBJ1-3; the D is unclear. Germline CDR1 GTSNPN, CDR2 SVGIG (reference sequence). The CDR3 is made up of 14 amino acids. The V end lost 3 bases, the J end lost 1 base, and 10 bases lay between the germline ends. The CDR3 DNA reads TGTGCCTGGAGCGGAAGGGTTTCTGGAAACACCATATATTTT. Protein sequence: CAWSGRVSGNTIYF.

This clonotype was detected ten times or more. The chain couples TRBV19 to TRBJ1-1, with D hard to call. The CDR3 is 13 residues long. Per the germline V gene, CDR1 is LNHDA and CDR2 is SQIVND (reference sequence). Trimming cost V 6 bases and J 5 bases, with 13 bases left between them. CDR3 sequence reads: CASSWRVPTEAFF. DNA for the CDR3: TGTGCCAGTAGCTGGAGGGTTCCGACTGAAGCTTTCTTT.

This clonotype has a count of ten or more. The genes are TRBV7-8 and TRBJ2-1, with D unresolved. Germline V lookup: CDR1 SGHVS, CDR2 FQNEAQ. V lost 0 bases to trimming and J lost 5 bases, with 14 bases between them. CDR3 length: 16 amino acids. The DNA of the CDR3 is TGTGCCAGCAGCTTAGCGGGTGGCGCGTTCGACAATGAGCAGTTCTTC. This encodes CASSLAGGAFDNEQFF. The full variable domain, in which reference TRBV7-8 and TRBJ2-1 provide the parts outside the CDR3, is GAGVSQSPRYKVAKRGQDVALRCDPISGHVSLFWYQQALGQGPEFLTYFQNEAQLDKSGLPSDRFFAERPEGSVSTLKIQRTQQEDSAVYLCASSLAGGAFDNEQFFGPGTRLTVL.